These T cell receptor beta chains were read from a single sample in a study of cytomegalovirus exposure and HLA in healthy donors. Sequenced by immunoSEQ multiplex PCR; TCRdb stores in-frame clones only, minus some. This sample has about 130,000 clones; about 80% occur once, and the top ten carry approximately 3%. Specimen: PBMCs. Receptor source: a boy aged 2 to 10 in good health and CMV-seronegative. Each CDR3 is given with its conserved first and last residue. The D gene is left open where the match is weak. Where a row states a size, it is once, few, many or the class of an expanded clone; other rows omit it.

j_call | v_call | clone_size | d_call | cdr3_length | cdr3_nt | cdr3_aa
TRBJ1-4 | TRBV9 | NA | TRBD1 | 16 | TGTGCCAGCAGCGTAGTTGGGACAGGGGGCGCTGAAAAACTGTTTTTT | CASSVVGTGGAEKLFF
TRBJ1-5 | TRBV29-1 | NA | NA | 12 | TGCAGCGCTGGACACCTGAATCAGCCCCAGCATTTT | CSAGHLNQPQHF
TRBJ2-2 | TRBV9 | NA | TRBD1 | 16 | TGTGCCAGCAGCCCCCGGGGACAGGAAAACACCGGGGAGCTGTTTTTT | CASSPRGQENTGELFF
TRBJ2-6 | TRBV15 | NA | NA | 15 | TGTGCCACCAGCAACGGAGAGTCTGGGGCCAACGTCCTGACTTTC | CATSNGESGANVLTF
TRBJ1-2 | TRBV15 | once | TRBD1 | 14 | TGTGCCACCAGCTCCGGGGACAGGGACATTGGCTACACCTTC | CATSSGDRDIGYTF
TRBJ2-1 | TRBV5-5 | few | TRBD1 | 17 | TGTGCCAGCACCTCCCGCCGGGACAGGGGACTACTAAATGAGCAGTTCTTC | CASTSRRDRGLLNEQFF
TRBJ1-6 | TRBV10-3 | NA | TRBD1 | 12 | TGTGCCATCAGTAAGGACAGGTACACACTCCACTTT | CAISKDRYTLHF
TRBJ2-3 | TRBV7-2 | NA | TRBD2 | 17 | TGTGCCAGCAGCTTAGAGGGACTAGCGGGGGCAAGGGGAAAGCAGTATTTT | CASSLEGLAGARGKQYF
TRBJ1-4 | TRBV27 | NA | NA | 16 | TGTGCCAGCAGTTTATTCGGACATCCGGCTAATGAAAAACTGTTTTTT | CASSLFGHPANEKLFF
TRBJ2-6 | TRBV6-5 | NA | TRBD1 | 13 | TGTGCCAGCACGAAAGGCGAGACAGGGGTCCTGACTTTC | CASTKGETGVLTF
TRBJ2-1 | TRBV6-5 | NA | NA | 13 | TGTGCCAGCAGGGAAAGGGAGACTCATGAGCAGTTCTTC | CASRERETHEQFF
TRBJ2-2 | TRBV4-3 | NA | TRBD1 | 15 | TGCGCCAGCAGCCAAGGGACAGGGGGACCCGGGGAGCTGTTTTTT | CASSQGTGGPGELFF
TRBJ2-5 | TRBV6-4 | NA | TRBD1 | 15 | TGTGCCAGCAGTGACTCGGCAGGGGGCGCAGAGACCCAGTACTTC | CASSDSAGGAETQYF
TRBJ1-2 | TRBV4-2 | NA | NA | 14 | TGTGCCAGCAGCCAAGATCTTGGGGGGGGCGGCTACACCTTC | CASSQDLGGGGYTF
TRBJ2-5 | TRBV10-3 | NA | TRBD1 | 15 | TGTGCCATCAGTGAGACGAGGGGGACAGGCGAGACCCAGTACTTC | CAISETRGTGETQYF
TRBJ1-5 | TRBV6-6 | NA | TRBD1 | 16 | TGTGCCAGCAGATTAGACAGGGGGTCTATTCATCAGCCCCAGCATTTT | CASRLDRGSIHQPQHF
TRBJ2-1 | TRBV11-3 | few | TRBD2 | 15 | TGTGCCAGCAGTCCCGGGGGAGCGGGAGCAGGTGAGCAGTTCTTC | CASSPGGAGAGEQFF
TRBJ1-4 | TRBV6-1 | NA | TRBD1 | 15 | TGTGCCAGCTGCAGAGGACAGGGCGAGGCAGAAAAACTGTTTTTT | CASCRGQGEAEKLFF
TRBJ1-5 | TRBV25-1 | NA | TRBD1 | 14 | TGTGCCAGCGGTGGACAGGGAGGCAATCAGCCCCAGCATTTT | CASGGQGGNQPQHF
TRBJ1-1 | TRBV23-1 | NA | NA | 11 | TGCGCCAGCAGTAGGGGGACTGAAGCTTTCTTT | CASSRGTEAFF
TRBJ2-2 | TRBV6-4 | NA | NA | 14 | TGTGCCAGCAGTGAGGTCCCGGGCACCGGGGAGCTGTTTTTT | CASSEVPGTGELFF
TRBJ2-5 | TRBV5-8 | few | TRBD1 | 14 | TGTGCCAGCAGCTTTCAGGGGGCGACACAGACCCAGTACTTC | CASSFQGATQTQYF
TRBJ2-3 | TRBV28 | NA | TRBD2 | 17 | TGTGCCAGCAGTCCCGGGACTAGCGGACGCTTCTCAGATACGCAGTATTTT | CASSPGTSGRFSDTQYF
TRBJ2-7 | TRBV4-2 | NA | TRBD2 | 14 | TGTGCCAGCAGCCAAGGGACTAGCTCCTACGAGCAGTACTTC | CASSQGTSSYEQYF
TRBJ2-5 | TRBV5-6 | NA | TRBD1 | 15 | TGTGCCAGCAGCTTGGAGGGGGCGGGTAGAGAGACCCAGTACTTC | CASSLEGAGRETQYF
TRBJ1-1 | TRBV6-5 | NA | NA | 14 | TGTGCCAGCAGTGTTTGGCGGGCGAGCACTGAAGCTTTCTTT | CASSVWRASTEAFF
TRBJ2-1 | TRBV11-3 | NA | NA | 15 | TGTGCCAGCAGCTTAGACGGGGGCTCCTACAATGAGCAGTTCTTC | CASSLDGGSYNEQFF
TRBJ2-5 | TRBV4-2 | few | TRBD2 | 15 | TGTGCCAGCAGCCAAGAGGCCGGGGGGGCCGAGACCCAGTACTTC | CASSQEAGGAETQYF
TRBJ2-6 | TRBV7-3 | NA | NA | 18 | TGTGCCAGCAGCTTACTCTCAGGGCCTAGCTCTGGGGCCAACGTCCTGACTTTC | CASSLLSGPSSGANVLTF
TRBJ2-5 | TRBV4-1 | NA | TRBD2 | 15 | TGCGCCAGCAGCCAAGATCTTGGGGGAGGGGAGACCCAGTACTTC | CASSQDLGGGETQYF
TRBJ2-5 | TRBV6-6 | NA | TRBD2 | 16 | TGTGCCAGCAGTTACCGGACTAGCGGGAGGATGAAGACCCAGTACTTC | CASSYRTSGRMKTQYF
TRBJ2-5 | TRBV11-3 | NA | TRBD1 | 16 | TGTGCCAGCAGCTTAGGGGACAGGGGACAGAGGGAGACCCAGTACTTC | CASSLGDRGQRETQYF